Below, one TCR beta chain is given with its context. This sample was included in a study of glioma-infiltrating T cells after dendritic cell vaccination. Across the study: Autologous tumor lysate-pulsed dendritic cell vaccination was given between the early 2000s and the early 2010s. Dendritic cell vaccine was injected intradermally three times, biweekly.

Time point meaning: after dendritic cell vaccination, including at tumor progression/relapse. Selection required adequate fresh-frozen tumor tissue plus more than two years' survival data. Profiled with immunoSEQ multiplex PCR; TCRdb holds only in-frame clones, not every one. The sample has roughly 60,000 clones; 86% are singletons. V shed 0 bases and J shed 7 bases, with 14 bases lying between them. This CDR3 contains 14 residues. Germline-derived CDR1 and CDR2 are SGHRS and YFSETQ. Source: blood, taken after dendritic cell vaccination. The rearrangement joins TRBV5-1 to TRBJ2-7, with D maybe TRBD2 (6 bases). The clonotype was recovered from a human donor with glioblastoma. The CDR3 DNA reads as TGCGCCAGCAGCTTGGACCAGTCTCGGGGGGAGCAGTACTTC. Its translation: CASSLDQSRGEQYF.